Shown below are 30 T cell receptor beta chains from a single sample sequenced in a study of blood T cells in healthy people across ages. A second about 7 to 12 cycle PCR used barcoded and J-beta primers. One entry per CDR3 protein, called by TCRdb with MiXCR from the 5' RACE reads. The sample lists approximately 1.5 million distinct CDR3 sequences, almost 35% occurring once. Sequenced sample: blood. These receptors came from a woman aged 30 to 39 in good health.

This sequence joins TRBV6-1 and TRBJ2-7; perhaps TRBD2 as D (6 bases). CDR3 length: 15 residues. The V end lost 3 bases, the J end lost 0 bases, and 12 bases lay between the germline ends. Germline values: CDR1 MNHNS, CDR2 SASEGT. The CDR3 is CASSDGRGTSYEQYF. The CDR3 nucleotides are TGTGCCAGCAGTGACGGGCGGGGAACCTCCTACGAGCAGTACTTC.

This chain connects TRBV5-1 to TRBJ2-1; 10 bases align to TRBD2. Germline CDR1 reads SGHRS; CDR2 reads YFSETQ. The ends lost 4 bases at V and 4 bases at J; junction bases unmatched: 8. This CDR3 spans 16 amino acids. The CDR3 DNA sequence: TGCGCCAGCAGCCGGGCCCCTAGCGGGGGTTACAATGAGCAGTTCTTC. Translated, it gives CASSRAPSGGYNEQFF. The variable domain in full, completed from reference TRBV5-1 and TRBJ2-1, reads KAGVTQTPRYLIKTRGQQVTLSCSPISGHRSVSWYQQTPGQGLQFLFEYFSETQRNKGNFPGRFSGRQFSNSRSEMNVSTLELGDSALYLCASSRAPSGGYNEQFFGPGTRLTVL.

The chain combines TRBV28 with TRBJ1-6, with TRBD1 matching over 9 bases. V trimming: 10 bases; J trimming: 9 bases; junction bases outside the gene matches: 7. Germline CDR1 reads MDHEN; CDR2 reads SYDVKM. This CDR3 has 13 residues. The CDR3 region has the DNA TGTGCCACACAGGGGGCAGGAGTTTCACCCCTCCACTTT. It is translated as CATQGAGVSPLHF.

The chain combines TRBV9 with TRBJ2-7; D possibly matches TRBD1 or TRBD2 (6 bases each). The germline CDR1 and CDR2 sequences are SGDLS and YYNGEE. V was clipped by 3 bases and J by 0 bases, with 13 bases between them. This CDR3 is built from 15 residues. The CDR3 region is CASSEGGDSSYEQYF. The CDR3 DNA follows: TGTGCCAGCAGCGAGGGGGGCGATTCCTCCTACGAGCAGTACTTC. Based on the CDR3 plus reference TRBV9 and TRBJ2-7, the full variable domain is DSGVTQTPKHLITATGQRVTLRCSPRSGDLSVYWYQQSLDQGLQFLIQYYNGEERAKGNILERFSAQQFPDLHSELNLSSLELGDSALYFCASSEGGDSSYEQYFGPGTRLTVT.

This clonotype appeared a few times. The rearrangement links TRBV7-2 to TRBJ2-7; D ambiguous. The CDR3 consists of 13 residues. Trimming took off 0 bases at V and 5 bases at J, with 8 bases between the two ends. The germline gives CDR1 SGHTA, CDR2 FQGNSA. The CDR3: CASSLALRHEQYF. In DNA form, the CDR3 reads TGTGCCAGCAGCTTAGCGCTCAGGCACGAGCAGTACTTC.

This clonotype was seen a handful of times. J is TRBJ2-3 and V is TRBV27; D gene uncertain. The V and J ends lost 4 bases and 1 base respectively, with 9 bases between them. The CDR3 contains 14 residues. Germline V gene sequence: CDR1 MNHEY, CDR2 SMNVEV (reference sequence). This CDR3 reads CASSSAVGTDTQYF. The CDR3 DNA follows: TGTGCCAGCAGTTCGGCCGTTGGCACAGATACGCAGTATTTT.

This clonotype was recorded a few times. This chain links TRBV12-3 or TRBV12-4 with TRBJ2-2, with 7 positions matching TRBD2. V was pared by 4 bases and J by 0 bases, with 14 bases of the junction left unmatched. The CDR3 extends over 19 amino acids. The CDR3 spells CASSSLKRGLITNTGELFF. The CDR3 nucleotides are TGTGCCAGCAGTTCTCTCAAGCGGGGTCTAATCACGAACACCGGGGAGCTGTTTTTT.

V usage is TRBV30 and J usage is TRBJ2-2; 8 bases match TRBD2. Germline loops: CDR1 GTSNPN, CDR2 SVGIG (reference sequence). The V gene end was trimmed by 2 bases and the J gene end by 7 bases; junction bases not matched to a gene: 12. The CDR3 has 16 residues. In DNA form, the CDR3 reads TGTGCCTGGAGTAGGAGGAGCGGGAGAAGGGGCGGGGAGCTGTTTTTT. It yields the protein CAWSRRSGRRGGELFF.

Regarding this clonotype: The junction departs from the called germline gene at one end, perhaps through a read error. The rearrangement joins TRBV6-5 to TRBJ1-1, with D possibly TRBD1 on 5 matching bases. This CDR3 has 14 amino acids. Germline V CDR1 and CDR2: MNHEY, SVGAGI. The CDR3 here is CTSSYGGWGTEAFF. The CDR3 DNA reads TGTACCAGCAGTTATGGGGGTTGGGGGACTGAAGCTTTCTTT.

This clonotype was detected many times. The CDR3 bases are TGCGCCAGCAGCCAGGAAACCGCCGGGTTCCTTAATTCACCCCTCCACTTT. Its translation is CASSQETAGFLNSPLHF. The chain joins TRBV4-1 to TRBJ1-6; D unresolved. The CDR3 loop spans 17 amino acids. Germline V gives CDR1 MGHRA, CDR2 YSYEKL. Trimming pared 3 bases from V and 6 bases from J, leaving 18 bases between.

The V call is TRBV5-1, the J call TRBJ2-5, with a possible D match to TRBD1 (5 bases). The CDR3 has 15 residues. CDR1 is SGHRS, CDR2 YFSETQ, per germline. Trimming took 2 bases from V and 4 from J, leaving 15 bases between them. The CDR3 coding sequence is TGCGCCAGCAGCTTCTCACTCAGGGTCCCAGAGACCCAGTACTTC. This translates into CASSFSLRVPETQYF.

This rearrangement joins TRBV2 to TRBJ2-3; TRBD1 matches at 7 bases. With V trimmed by 9 bases and J by 7 bases, 4 bases remained unmatched. CDR1 and CDR2 from the germline V gene are SNHLY and FYNNEI. This CDR3 is 11 amino acids long. The CDR3 sequence: CASGDRYTQYF. The CDR3, as DNA: TGTGCCAGTGGGGACAGATATACGCAGTATTTT.

This clonotype was observed a few times. The chain has TRBV6-5 and TRBJ1-2; TRBD1 agrees at 8 bases. From germline, CDR1 is MNHEY and CDR2 SVGAGI. The CDR3 is 13 amino acids. The junction had 3 bases not matched to a gene; V was cut back by 4 bases and J by 5 bases. DNA for the CDR3: TGTGCCAGCAGTTTGGGACAGGAGTATGGCTACACCTTC. Its translation: CASSLGQEYGYTF.

The chain uses TRBV5-8 and TRBJ1-1; 7 nucleotides agree with TRBD1. The CDR3 is 15 residues long. Germline CDR1 SGHTS, CDR2 YDEGEE. V was pared by 0 bases and J by 9 bases, with 11 bases of the junction left unmatched. The CDR3 reads CASSLGRQGILKAFF. The DNA of the CDR3 is TGTGCCAGCAGCTTGGGAAGACAGGGTATATTGAAAGCTTTCTTT.

To note about this clonotype: A much bigger clone sits one base away, suggesting this may be a read error. The genes are TRBV12-3 or TRBV12-4 and TRBJ2-3; 9 nucleotides match TRBD2. V dropped 3 bases and J dropped 5; count of bases not matched to a gene: 9. CDR3 length equals 16 residues. CDR3 DNA: TGTGCCAGCAGTTTCGGGGCTAGCGGGATACAAGATACGCAGTATTTT. Encoded protein: CASSFGASGIQDTQYF.

As to this clonotype: The junction shows a germline mismatch at one end, possibly a read error. J is TRBJ2-7 and V is TRBV12-3 or TRBV12-4; 9 bases align to TRBD1. The CDR3 is made up of 15 amino acids. The CDR3 protein is CASSLDGTGYYEQYF. Here the CDR3 DNA reads TGTGCCAGCAGCTTAGATGGGACAGGGTACTACGAGCAGTACTTC.

A single count supports this clonotype. The chain combines TRBV14 with TRBJ1-6; the D gene is possibly TRBD1 (6 bases). The CDR3 spans 16 residues. CDR1 and CDR2 from the germline V gene are SGHDN and FVKESK. Trimming removed 3 bases at V and 7 bases at J, with 16 bases between. The DNA for the CDR3 is TGTGCCAGCAGCCAGCGCCCGACAGGAATGAATTCACCCCTCCACTTT. Its translation: CASSQRPTGMNSPLHF.

This clonotype was recorded a few times. The V call is TRBV20-1, the J call TRBJ1-6, with D perhaps matching TRBD1 (5 bases). CDR1 and CDR2 from the germline V gene are DFQATT and SNEGSKA (reference sequence). Trimming left V 6 bases short and J 9 bases short, with 9 bases between. This CDR3 has 11 residues. The CDR3 sequence: CSATGGSPLHF. CDR3 sequence (DNA): TGCAGTGCCACCGGGGGTTCACCCCTCCACTTT.

V and J are TRBV6-5 and TRBJ2-7; a possible D gene is TRBD1 (6 bases). This CDR3 contains 12 residues. V was trimmed by 7 bases and J by 3 bases, leaving 10 bases between them. Germline values: CDR1 MNHEY, CDR2 SVGAGI. DNA of the CDR3: TGTGCCAGCAACAGGGCCGGCTACGAGCAGTACTTC. Protein product: CASNRAGYEQYF.

This chain joins TRBV5-1 and TRBJ1-1; D ambiguous. This CDR3 region has 15 residues. Germline V gene sequence: CDR1 SGHRS, CDR2 YFSETQ. Trimming took 0 bases from V and 5 from J, leaving 14 bases between them. The CDR3 here is CASSLDKTVGTEAFF. The CDR3 coding sequence is TGCGCCAGCAGCTTGGACAAGACGGTGGGAACTGAAGCTTTCTTT.

The table lists this clonotype with a few counts. CDR3 sequence (DNA): TGTGCCATCAGTGAATTAGCGGGAGGACTTGCGTACTTC. Encoded protein: CAISELAGGLAYF. The chain has TRBV10-3 and TRBJ2-7, with TRBD2 matching over 10 bases. Per germline, CDR1 ENHRY and CDR2 SYGVKD. This CDR3 is built from 13 residues. Trimming took 3 bases from V and 12 from J; bases not matched to a gene: 8.

This clonotype was seen many times. The rearrangement joins TRBV3-1 to TRBJ2-5, with D hard to call. Trimming cost V 1 base and J 5 bases, with 5 bases left between them. This CDR3 contains 12 residues. Germline V gene lookup returns CDR1 LGHDT and CDR2 YNNKEL (reference sequence). In DNA form, the CDR3 reads TGTGCCAGCAGCCAAGTATCGGAGACCCAGTACTTC. This translates into CASSQVSETQYF.

This clonotype came up a few times. This chain links TRBV5-1 with TRBJ2-7; D call uncertain. The CDR3 consists of 14 residues. The V end was cut by 0 bases, the J end by 5 bases, with 12 bases between. Per the germline V gene, CDR1 is SGHRS and CDR2 is YFSETQ. This chain's CDR3 is CASSLVPSGDEQYF. CDR3 in DNA: TGCGCCAGCAGCTTGGTCCCCTCTGGGGACGAGCAGTACTTC.

This clonotype was counted a few times. This chain joins TRBV5-1 and TRBJ2-3; 9 bases map to TRBD1. V lost 0 bases and J lost 4; bases outside the gene matches: 6. The CDR3 length is 16 residues. CDR1 SGHRS and CDR2 YFSETQ come from the germline V gene. This CDR3 is CASSLGQGVSADTQYF. The CDR3 region has the DNA TGCGCCAGCAGCTTGGGACAGGGGGTTTCCGCAGATACGCAGTATTTT.

For this clonotype: Sequence at one end of the junction differs from germline and may be a read error. V usage is TRBV28 and J usage is TRBJ1-6; D unclear. This CDR3 is 14 amino acids long. Germline CDR1 is MDHEN and CDR2 is SYDVKM. Here the CDR3 reads CASSLGGLRSPLHF. Here the CDR3 DNA reads TGCGCCAGCAGTTTAGGCGGTCTCCGGTCACCCCTCCACTTT.

The sample holds a few counts of this clonotype. The chain links TRBV6-1 to TRBJ2-2, with no clear D. Trimming removed 4 bases at V and 3 bases at J, with 12 bases between. The CDR3 runs to 15 residues. The germline CDR1 and CDR2 sequences are MNHNS and SASEGT. The CDR3 DNA follows: TGTGCCAGCAGTGTGAGGCGGAGCCACACCGGGGAGCTGTTTTTT. It is translated as CASSVRRSHTGELFF.

Concerning this clonotype: An end of the junction does not agree with germline; a read error may underlie this. V gene TRBV7-2 combines with J gene TRBJ2-7, with D unclear. This CDR3 contains 11 residues. Germline V CDR1 and CDR2: SGHTA, FQGNSA. The CDR3 DNA reads as TGTGCCCGCAGCTTGAGCTACGAGCAGTACTTC. The encoded protein is CARSLSYEQYF.

V gene TRBV25-1 combines with J gene TRBJ2-3; D gene ambiguous. This CDR3 is built from 14 residues. Germline CDR1 and CDR2: MGHDK and SYGVNS. V was shortened by 3 bases and J by 1 base, with 8 bases between the two germline ends. The CDR3 nucleotides read TGTGCCAGCAGTGATTGGGCACGCACAGATACGCAGTATTTT. Protein sequence: CASSDWARTDTQYF.

This clonotype was detected a few times. The chain joins TRBV12-3 or TRBV12-4 to TRBJ2-3, with D unclear. There are 15 residues in the CDR3. Trimming removed 6 bases from V and 3 bases from J, with 16 bases in between. CDR3 protein: CASSPSPGWTDTQYF. The CDR3 DNA follows: TGTGCCAGCAGCCCAAGCCCTGGGTGGACAGATACGCAGTATTTT.

This clonotype was observed a few times. The rearrangement links TRBV3-1 to TRBJ2-7; TRBD1 matches 7 bases. The CDR3 is 14 amino acids. CDR1 and CDR2 (germline): LGHDT, YNNKEL (reference sequence). V was pared by 6 bases and J by 2 bases, with 7 bases of the junction left unmatched. The CDR3 protein is CASSMSDRAYEQYF. The CDR3 region has the DNA TGTGCCAGCAGTATGAGCGACAGGGCCTACGAGCAGTACTTC.